These 29 T cell receptor beta chains originate from one sample sequenced in a study of identical twins. TCRdb fed the 5' RACE reads into MiXCR, producing one record per CDR3 protein. Of some 250,000 distinct CDR3 sequences listed, roughly 7.1% are singletons. A further study also used this sample, focusing on T cells expressing NK-cell markers.

The source material was CD8+ T cells sorted from blood. The receptors stem from a young woman in good health.

This clonotype turned up a few times. J is TRBJ2-3 and V is TRBV2; 7 nucleotides align to TRBD1. V lost 5 bases and J lost 2; bases outside the gene matches: 7. The CDR3 loop spans 15 amino acids. Germline V gene data show CDR1 as SNHLY and CDR2 as FYNNEI. The CDR3 coding sequence is TGTGCCAGCAGTTTCGGACAGGCGTACACAGATACGCAGTATTTT. Protein product: CASSFGQAYTDTQYF.

In this sample, this clonotype turned up many times. V usage is TRBV2 and J usage is TRBJ2-3; weak D call: TRBD1 (7 bases). Deletions cut 8 bases from V and 2 bases from J, with 17 bases between. The CDR3 is 15 amino acids. Per germline, CDR1 SNHLY and CDR2 FYNNEI. The CDR3 is CASQQGRTATDTQYF. CDR3 in DNA: TGTGCCAGCCAACAGGGGAGGACCGCCACAGATACGCAGTATTTT. The full variable domain, its missing parts supplied by reference TRBV2 and TRBJ2-3, is EPEVTQTPSHQVTQMGQEVILRCVPISNHLYFYWYRQILGQKVEFLVSFYNNEISEKSEIFDDQFSVERPDGSNFTLKIRSTKLEDSAMYFCASQQGRTATDTQYFGPGTRLTVL.

This rearrangement joins TRBV7-9 to TRBJ2-3; TRBD2 might be the D (5 bases). The CDR3 has 14 amino acids. Between the trimmed V and J ends, which lost 2 bases and 4 bases, there was a span of 10 bases. Germline-derived CDR1 and CDR2 are SEHNR and FQNEAQ (reference sequence). The CDR3 is CASSLIMRADTQYF. The CDR3, as DNA: TGTGCCAGCAGCTTAATTATGAGGGCAGATACGCAGTATTTT.

This chain links TRBV5-4 with TRBJ2-1; D ambiguous. V was pared by 2 bases and J by 8 bases, with 8 bases between. The CDR3 consists of 12 residues. Germline V gives CDR1 SGHNT, CDR2 YYREEE (reference sequence). CDR3 nucleotide sequence: TGTGCCAGCAGCTTTCAGTGGGATGAGCAGTTCTTC. It translates to CASSFQWDEQFF.

This clonotype appeared many times. This chain joins TRBV25-1 and TRBJ1-5; 7 bases map to TRBD1. V was clipped by 8 bases and J by 2 bases; unmatched bases: 3. This CDR3 region has 13 residues. Germline loops: CDR1 MGHDK, CDR2 SYGVNS. CDR3 in amino acids: CASSDRGNQPQHF. As DNA, the CDR3 is TGTGCCAGCTCAGACAGGGGCAATCAGCCCCAGCATTTT. The full variable domain, with the rest looked up from reference TRBV25-1 and TRBJ1-5, is EADIYQTPRYLVIGTGKKITLECSQTMGHDKMYWYQQDPGMELHLIHYSYGVNSTEKGDLSSESTVSRIRTEHFPLTLESARPSHTSQYLCASSDRGNQPQHFGDGTRLSIL.

The V call is TRBV3-1, the J call TRBJ2-2; TRBD2 matches at 12 bases. Germline V gene data show CDR1 as LGHDT and CDR2 as YNNKEL (reference sequence). V lost 6 bases to trimming and J lost 0 bases; unmatched junction nucleotides: 11. CDR3 length: 19 residues. The CDR3 sequence is CASSRGLAGELANTGELFF. CDR3 nucleotides: TGTGCCAGCAGTCGGGGACTAGCGGGTGAACTCGCGAACACCGGGGAGCTGTTTTTT.

This clonotype came up a few times. The chain is built from TRBV6-1 and TRBJ2-1, with D perhaps TRBD2 (6 bases). V lost 7 bases and J 0 bases, leaving 10 bases between the germline ends. The length of the CDR3 is 14 residues. Germline V lookup: CDR1 MNHNS, CDR2 SASEGT. The CDR3 bases are TGTGCCAGCATCATGACTAGCTCCTACAATGAGCAGTTCTTC. Translation: CASIMTSSYNEQFF.

This clonotype was found a few times. The J gene is TRBJ2-2, the V gene TRBV19; no clear D gene. The germline V gene encodes CDR1 LNHDA and CDR2 SQIVND (reference sequence). The CDR3 spans 11 residues. Trimming pared 7 bases from V and 6 bases from J, leaving 6 bases between. In DNA form, the CDR3 reads TGTGCCAGTAATTACGCCGGGGAGCTGTTTTTT. It specifies CASNYAGELFF.

This clonotype was detected many times. V is TRBV5-1 and J is TRBJ2-7; TRBD2 might be the D (5 bases). There are 15 residues in the CDR3. The ends were cut back, 2 bases at V and 0 bases at J, with 12 bases in the middle. The germline gives CDR1 SGHRS, CDR2 YFSETQ. CDR3 nucleotides: TGCGCCAGCAGCTTTAAGGAGCGGTTCTCCTACGAGCAGTACTTC. It translates to CASSFKERFSYEQYF.

This clonotype was seen many times. The chain uses TRBV9 and TRBJ2-1; tentatively, D is TRBD1 or TRBD2 (6 bases each). The V end lost 4 bases, the J end lost 5 bases, and 16 bases lay between the germline ends. Germline V gene sequence: CDR1 SGDLS, CDR2 YYNGEE. The CDR3 length is 15 residues. In nucleotides, the CDR3 is TGTGCCAGCAGCCCCGGGGGCAGGTCTAACAATGAGCAGTTCTTC. This sequence encodes CASSPGGRSNNEQFF. The complete variable domain, with remaining parts taken from reference TRBV9 and TRBJ2-1, reads DSGVTQTPKHLITATGQRVTLRCSPRSGDLSVYWYQQSLDQGLQFLIQYYNGEERAKGNILERFSAQQFPDLHSELNLSSLELGDSALYFCASSPGGRSNNEQFFGPGTRLTVL.

There are many counts of this clonotype. This chain connects TRBV5-5 to TRBJ2-1, with unresolved D. Germline CDR1 is SGHKS and CDR2 is YYEKEE (reference sequence). The CDR3 extends over 18 amino acids. V lost 3 bases, J lost 2 bases, and 21 bases lay in between. Written as DNA, the CDR3 is TGTGCCAGCAGCTCTACCGACTTAAGCGCATTTCCCTACAATGAGCAGTTCTTC. This codes for CASSSTDLSAFPYNEQFF.

The CDR3 protein is CSASHQNTGELFF. DNA of the CDR3: TGCAGTGCTAGTCACCAGAACACCGGGGAGCTGTTTTTT. V gene TRBV20-1 combines with J gene TRBJ2-2; D is unclear. Per the germline V gene, CDR1 is DFQATT and CDR2 is SNEGSKA (reference sequence). The V and J ends lost 3 bases and 1 base respectively, with 6 bases between them. There are 13 residues in the CDR3.

The V call is TRBV20-1, the J call TRBJ1-2, with 8 nucleotides matching TRBD1. The CDR3 spans 13 residues. Per germline, CDR1 DFQATT and CDR2 SNEGSKA (reference sequence). J lost 5 bases, V lost 6 bases, and 8 bases had no gene match. The CDR3 protein is CSAAGQGRYGYTF. DNA of the CDR3: TGCAGTGCCGCAGGACAGGGTAGATATGGCTACACCTTC.

This clonotype was found many times. The rearrangement links TRBV9 to TRBJ2-1; 8 positions match TRBD2. The V gene end was trimmed by 6 bases and the J gene end by 0 bases; junction bases not matched to a gene: 11. The CDR3 runs 17 residues. In germline, CDR1 is SGDLS, CDR2 YYNGEE. CDR3 protein: CASNGYGSGSSYNEQFF. The DNA for the CDR3 is TGTGCCAGCAACGGATACGGGAGCGGGAGCTCCTACAATGAGCAGTTCTTC.

This clonotype appeared a few times. The CDR3 sequence is CATSRLAGEAYEQYF. The DNA of the CDR3 is TGTGCCACCAGCAGACTAGCGGGAGAGGCCTACGAGCAGTACTTC. The chain recombines TRBV15 with TRBJ2-7; 10 nucleotides align to TRBD2. The CDR3 runs 15 residues. Trimming took 2 bases from V and 2 from J; bases not matched to a gene: 3. Germline loops: CDR1 LNHNV, CDR2 YYDKDF (reference sequence).

This clonotype was seen more than once but under ten times. This rearrangement joins TRBV14 to TRBJ2-1, with no clear D. V gave up 1 base and J gave up 0 bases, with 7 bases separating them. The CDR3 spans 15 residues. Germline assignment: CDR1 SGHDN and CDR2 FVKESK. This chain's CDR3 is CASSQGVDSYNEQFF. For the CDR3, the DNA is TGTGCCAGCAGCCAAGGGGTAGACTCCTACAATGAGCAGTTCTTC.

This clonotype has just a few counts. The chain recombines TRBV11-2 with TRBJ2-1, with 10 bases aligning to TRBD1. V trimming: 5 bases; J trimming: 14 bases; junction bases outside the gene matches: 21. Germline CDR1 is SGHAT and CDR2 is FQNNGV. This CDR3 contains 17 residues. The CDR3 region has the DNA TGTGCCAGCAGCCAGATTTCCGGGACAGGGGCTGCGCGGGGTGAGTTCTTC. Amino acids: CASSQISGTGAARGEFF.

This clonotype came up a few times. This chain joins TRBV2 and TRBJ1-2; D might be TRBD1 (5 bases). Germline CDR1 SNHLY, CDR2 FYNNEI. There are 16 residues in the CDR3. V was trimmed by 4 bases and J by 2 bases, leaving 17 bases between them. The DNA of the CDR3 is TGTGCCAGCAGTGTAGCCCGGGGCAGACTAAACTATGGCTACACCTTC. Protein: CASSVARGRLNYGYTF.

This clonotype was counted only a few times. The chain couples TRBV2 to TRBJ2-3; D is uncertain. The CDR3 is 13 residues long. Germline loops: CDR1 SNHLY, CDR2 FYNNEI. V lost 7 bases and J 6 bases, leaving 14 bases between the germline ends. Written as DNA, the CDR3 is TGTGCCAGCACCGACCCTCCCGGGGATACGCAGTATTTT. Translation gives CASTDPPGDTQYF.

This clonotype appeared many times. The V gene is TRBV12-3 or TRBV12-4, the J gene TRBJ1-4; D perhaps matches TRBD1 (6 bases). The V end was cut by 6 bases, the J end by 7 bases, with 9 bases between. The CDR3 is made up of 12 amino acids. CDR3 nucleotides: TGTGCCAGCAGCCAGGACAGTGAAAAACTGTTTTTT. Its translation: CASSQDSEKLFF.

The chain links TRBV2 to TRBJ2-1; tentatively, D is TRBD1 (5 bases). The CDR3 loop spans 15 amino acids. V lost 3 bases and J 2 bases, leaving 11 bases between the germline ends. Germline V lookup: CDR1 SNHLY, CDR2 FYNNEI. CDR3 in amino acids: CASSEDGAPYNEQFF. Written as DNA, the CDR3 is TGTGCCAGCAGTGAGGATGGGGCGCCCTACAATGAGCAGTTCTTC.

This clonotype was detected only a few times. The V call is TRBV9, the J call TRBJ2-7; perhaps TRBD2 as D (6 bases). V dropped 3 bases and J dropped 3 bases, with 16 bases sitting between them. Germline values: CDR1 SGDLS, CDR2 YYNGEE. This CDR3 is built from 15 residues. The CDR3 protein is CASSGRAGRGYEQYF. The CDR3 DNA is TGTGCCAGCAGCGGTAGAGCGGGCCGAGGCTACGAGCAGTACTTC. The entire variable domain, with the rest obtained from reference TRBV9 and TRBJ2-7, is as follows: DSGVTQTPKHLITATGQRVTLRCSPRSGDLSVYWYQQSLDQGLQFLIQYYNGEERAKGNILERFSAQQFPDLHSELNLSSLELGDSALYFCASSGRAGRGYEQYFGPGTRLTVT.

In its sample, this clonotype was seen a few times. The chain uses TRBV5-1 and TRBJ2-7; unclear D gene. The CDR3 sequence is 11 residues long. The V and J ends lost 5 bases and 6 bases respectively, with 9 bases between them. Looked up from germline, CDR1 is SGHRS and CDR2 is YFSETQ. The CDR3 is CASRSSREQYF. In DNA, the CDR3 is TGCGCCAGCAGAAGTAGCCGCGAGCAGTACTTC.

This sequence joins TRBV30 and TRBJ2-5, with unresolved D. The CDR3 is 14 residues long. CDR1 and CDR2 (germline): GTSNPN, SVGIG (reference sequence). V lost 0 bases to trimming and J lost 4 bases, with 12 bases between them. CDR3 in amino acids: CAWSVTGLRETQYF. The DNA of the CDR3 is TGTGCCTGGAGTGTAACGGGCCTCCGAGAGACCCAGTACTTC.

This clonotype has a count of ten or more. The V and J genes are TRBV5-1 and TRBJ1-1, with TRBD1 as a possible D gene (6 bases). Germline V gene data show CDR1 as SGHRS and CDR2 as YFSETQ. The CDR3 covers 14 residues. Trimming stripped 4 bases from V and 4 bases from J, with 14 bases between. This CDR3 reads CASSPGGGGTEAFF. The CDR3 DNA follows: TGCGCCAGCAGCCCGGGGGGCGGTGGCACTGAAGCTTTCTTT.

CDR3 protein: CASSLDLTGELFF. The CDR3 nucleotides are TGTGCCAGCAGCTTGGATCTCACCGGGGAGCTGTTTTTT. The chain employs TRBV5-5 and TRBJ2-2; D is unclear. Per the germline V gene, CDR1 is SGHKS and CDR2 is YYEKEE (reference sequence). The CDR3 extends over 13 amino acids. The V end lost 0 bases, the J end lost 4 bases, and 4 bases lay between the germline ends.

This clonotype occurred a few times. J is TRBJ2-7 and V is TRBV7-9; D is unresolved. CDR1 SEHNR and CDR2 FQNEAQ come from the germline V gene (reference sequence). This CDR3 is 11 amino acids long. V was clipped by 5 bases and J by 5 bases, with 7 bases between them. CDR3 nucleotide sequence: TGTGCCAGCAGCCGCCGGGACGAGCAGTACTTC. As protein: CASSRRDEQYF.

V is TRBV6-4 and J is TRBJ2-1, with TRBD2 matching over 11 bases. The CDR3 sequence is 15 residues long. With 5 bases clipped from V and 5 bases from J, the junction kept 5 bases outside the gene matches. Germline loops: CDR1 MRHNA, CDR2 SNTAGT. DNA for the CDR3: TGTGCCAGCAGTCTAGCGGGAGGCGCTCACAATGAGCAGTTCTTC. The encoded protein is CASSLAGGAHNEQFF.

Note on this clonotype: A much larger clone lies a single base off, so this may be a read error. The conserved phenylalanine or tryptophan normally closing the CDR3 is absent here, so this likely arose from a read error. The chain links TRBV5-1 to TRBJ2-1; D is possibly TRBD1 or TRBD2 (5 bases each). V was shortened by 3 bases and J by 8 bases, with 12 bases between the two germline ends. The CDR3 spans 13 residues. The germline CDR1 and CDR2 sequences are SGHRS and YFSETQ. CDR3 nucleotides: TGCGCCAGCAGCTGGCTGGGGCGGGATGAGCAGTTCTTA. Its protein product is CASSWLGRDEQFL.